This T cell receptor beta chain derives from a study of T cells in Graves' hyperthyroidism and ophthalmopathy (dated by TCRdb to about 2019). A note on the overall study: Peripheral blood samples were taken at the time of initial diagnosis, prior to any treatment. To identify distinguishing TCR V-J signatures, a discovery cohort of some 100 patients was used, comprising some 43 with Graves' ophthalmopathy and about 59 with stable Graves' hyperthyroidism. An independent validation cohort of about 20 hyperthyroidism patients and 17 patients who later progressed to ophthalmopathy tested prospective prediction of ophthalmopathy. For training and testing, the 100 or so patients in the discovery cohort were randomly divided in a 7:3 ratio. Thyroid tissue and blood T-cell repertoires from roughly 6 Graves' hyperthyroidism patients were also compared in the study. After sampling, hyperthyroidism patients received methimazole starting at 30 mg daily, and ophthalmopathy patients received high-dose intravenous methylprednisolone. According to the paper, TCR Vbeta CDR3 sequencing was carried out on 120 to 150 peripheral blood samples, which came from fewer than 50 ophthalmopathy, about 75 hyperthyroidism and 17 progressor patients. Overall study outcomes, separate from this receptor: Blood samples also contained most of the expanded thyroid clonotypes (frequency above 0.001), which suggests that blood repertoires may reflect thyroid immune responses. In validation, progression to ophthalmopathy was predicted by the model with roughly 69% sensitivity and 72% to 80% specificity, a median of about 6.4 months before onset. Sample size was not statistically predetermined, and investigators were not blinded to group allocation. Ophthalmopathy was separated from stable hyperthyroidism by a 13 V-J signature model, with approximately 90% sensitivity and 81% to 82% specificity obtained in cross-validation and 80%/75% obtained in testing.

TCR beta CDR3 regions were amplified from RNA transcripts. A first-round RT-PCR of the TCR CDR3 used the HTBI primer set with the Qiagen OneStep RT-PCR kit. Libraries were constructed in a second round of multiplex PCR, after which size selection and purification were performed. Paired-end sequencing of the libraries was performed with 100 bp reads on an Illumina HiSeq2000. The study's own analysis went as follows. SOAPnuke was used to process the raw data, removing reads that contained adapters or uncalled bases, had a mean Phred below 15, or lacked an exact match to the constant primer or identifier. COPE v1.2.5 was used to merge the high-quality paired reads, and each unique nucleotide sequence was defined as a clonotype. Clonotypes were aligned to IMGT TRBV, TRBD and TRBJ reference segments using MiTCR v1.1. Analysis was restricted to V-J combinations with a frequency above 0.0001, which covered roughly 99% of repertoires. The TCS score was defined as F50 (clonal expansion) divided by E x V (chaos), with BLOSUM62-based TCRdist calculated between CDR3 peptides within each V-J. Welch's t-statistics and random forest reduced 450 to 600 V-J features to 10 to 15, which were used in a naive Bayes classifier (R e1071). TCRdb reran the public reads through fastp at Q25 and MiXCR, keeping productive beta chains. Each entry is one CDR3 protein sequence, shown with its most common DNA and genes. The V and J calls and clone size are TCRdb's, not the authors'. This sample is represented by some 570,000 distinct CDR3 sequences; 15% to 20% of them were singletons. The ten top clones hold roughly 18% of the sample.

Ophthalmopathy patients had moderately to severely active disease, Clinical Activity Score of at least 3, NOSPECS grade of at least 4, and duration under 3 months. Patients with uncontrolled infections, other autoimmune diseases, pregnancy or lactation were excluded. Diagnoses were established on the basis of clinical symptoms, serum thyroxine and TRAb, thyroid ultrasound, and orbital computed tomography. PBMCs were isolated from more than 8 ml of fresh peripheral blood by Ficoll-Paque density gradient centrifugation. Total RNA was extracted using Trizol reagent, and RNA quality was assessed on an Agilent 2100 Bioanalyzer. Reading the germline V gene gives CDR1 SNHLY and CDR2 FYNNEI. The CDR3 contains 13 residues, cysteine and phenylalanine counted. Just CDR3 DNA is preserved here, 39 bases in frame from base 1. As for this clonotype: The clone's antigen remains unknown. Given a much more abundant clone one base away, this may be a read error.

Sequencing was done on a sample of blood. This sequence uses TRBV2 and TRBJ2-5, with TRBD1 perhaps the D gene, on 7 matching bases. This clonotype was sampled from a woman in her late teens or twenties with Graves' ophthalmopathy. The DNA sequence follows: TGTGCCGGCAGTGAGGAGGGGGCCGAGACCCAGTACTTC. This gives the protein CAGSEEGAETQYF.